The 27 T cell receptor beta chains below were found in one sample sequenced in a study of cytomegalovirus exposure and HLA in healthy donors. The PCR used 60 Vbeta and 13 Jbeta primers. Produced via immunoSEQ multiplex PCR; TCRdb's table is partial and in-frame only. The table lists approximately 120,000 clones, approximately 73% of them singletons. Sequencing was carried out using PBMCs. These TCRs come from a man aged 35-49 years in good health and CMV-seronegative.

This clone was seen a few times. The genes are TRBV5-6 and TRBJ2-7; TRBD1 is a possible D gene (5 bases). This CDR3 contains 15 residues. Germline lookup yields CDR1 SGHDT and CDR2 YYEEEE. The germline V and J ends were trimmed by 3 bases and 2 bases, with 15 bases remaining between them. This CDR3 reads CASSSEVQAPYEQYF. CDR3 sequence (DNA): TGTGCCAGCAGCTCCGAGGTACAGGCTCCCTACGAGCAGTACTTC.

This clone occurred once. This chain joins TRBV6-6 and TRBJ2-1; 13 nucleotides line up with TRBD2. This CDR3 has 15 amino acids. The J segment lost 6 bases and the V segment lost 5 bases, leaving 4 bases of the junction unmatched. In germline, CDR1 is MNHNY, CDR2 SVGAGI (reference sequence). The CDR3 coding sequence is TGTGCCAGCAGTACCGGACTAGCGGGGGCCAATGAGCAGTTCTTC. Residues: CASSTGLAGANEQFF.

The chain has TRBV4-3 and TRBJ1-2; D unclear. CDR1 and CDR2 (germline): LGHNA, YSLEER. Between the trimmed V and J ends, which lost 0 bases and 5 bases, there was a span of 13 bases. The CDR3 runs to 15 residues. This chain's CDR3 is CASSQEREGIYGYTF. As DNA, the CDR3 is TGCGCCAGCAGCCAAGAGCGTGAGGGAATTTATGGCTACACCTTC.

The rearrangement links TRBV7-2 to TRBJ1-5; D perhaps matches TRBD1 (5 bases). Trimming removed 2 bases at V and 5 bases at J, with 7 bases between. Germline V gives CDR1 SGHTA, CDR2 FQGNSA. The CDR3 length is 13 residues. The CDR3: CASSLQGDQPQHF. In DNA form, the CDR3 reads TGTGCCAGCAGCTTACAAGGGGATCAGCCCCAGCATTTT.

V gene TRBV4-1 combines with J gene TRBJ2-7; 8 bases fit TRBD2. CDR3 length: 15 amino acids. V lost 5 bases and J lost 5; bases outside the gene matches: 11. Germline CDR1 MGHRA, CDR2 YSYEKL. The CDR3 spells CASSSIAGPHDEQYF. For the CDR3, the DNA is TGCGCCAGCAGCTCAATAGCGGGGCCCCACGACGAGCAGTACTTC.

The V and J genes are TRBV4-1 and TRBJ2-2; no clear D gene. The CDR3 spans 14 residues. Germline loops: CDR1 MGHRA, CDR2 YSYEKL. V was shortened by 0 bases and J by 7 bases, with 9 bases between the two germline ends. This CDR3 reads CASSQDVVGGELFF. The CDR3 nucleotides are TGCGCCAGCAGCCAAGATGTCGTCGGCGGGGAGCTGTTTTTT.

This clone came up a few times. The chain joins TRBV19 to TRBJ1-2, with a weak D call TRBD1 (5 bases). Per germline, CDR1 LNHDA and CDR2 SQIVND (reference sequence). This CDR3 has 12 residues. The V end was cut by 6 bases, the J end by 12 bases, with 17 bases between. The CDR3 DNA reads TGTGCCAGTAGCGGACCCGGATTCAGGGACACCTTC. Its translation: CASSGPGFRDTF.

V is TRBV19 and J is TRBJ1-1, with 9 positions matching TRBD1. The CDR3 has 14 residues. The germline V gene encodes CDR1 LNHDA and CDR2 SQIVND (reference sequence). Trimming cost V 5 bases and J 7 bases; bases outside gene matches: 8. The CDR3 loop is CASSAGTGMSEAFF. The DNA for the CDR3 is TGTGCCAGTAGTGCAGGGACAGGGATGAGTGAAGCTTTCTTT.

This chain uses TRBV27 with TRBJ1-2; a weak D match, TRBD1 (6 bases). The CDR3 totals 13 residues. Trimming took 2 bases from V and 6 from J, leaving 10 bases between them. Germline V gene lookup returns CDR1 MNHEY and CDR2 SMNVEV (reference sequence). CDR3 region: CASSLAGADGYTF. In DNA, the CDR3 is TGTGCCAGCAGTTTAGCAGGGGCCGATGGCTACACCTTC.

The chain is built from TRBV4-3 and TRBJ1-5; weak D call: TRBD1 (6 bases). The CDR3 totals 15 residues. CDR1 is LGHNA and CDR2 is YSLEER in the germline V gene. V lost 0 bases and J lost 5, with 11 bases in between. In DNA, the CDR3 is TGCGCCAGCAGCCAAGATTCCAGGGGAGATCAGCCCCAGCATTTT. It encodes CASSQDSRGDQPQHF.

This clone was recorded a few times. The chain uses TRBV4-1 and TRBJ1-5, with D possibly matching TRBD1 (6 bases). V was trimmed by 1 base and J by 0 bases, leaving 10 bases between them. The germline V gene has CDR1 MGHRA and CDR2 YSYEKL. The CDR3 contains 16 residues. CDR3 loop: CASSQVQGYSNQPQHF. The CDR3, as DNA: TGCGCCAGCAGCCAAGTCCAGGGGTATAGCAATCAGCCCCAGCATTTT.

The CDR3 protein is CASSPGTSQETQYF. CDR3 DNA sequence: TGCGCCAGCAGCCCAGGGACTTCCCAAGAGACCCAGTACTTC. The chain employs TRBV4-3 and TRBJ2-5; D perhaps matches TRBD2 (6 bases). Germline V lookup: CDR1 LGHNA, CDR2 YSLEER. This CDR3 has 14 residues. V lost 4 bases and J 1 base, leaving 10 bases between the germline ends.

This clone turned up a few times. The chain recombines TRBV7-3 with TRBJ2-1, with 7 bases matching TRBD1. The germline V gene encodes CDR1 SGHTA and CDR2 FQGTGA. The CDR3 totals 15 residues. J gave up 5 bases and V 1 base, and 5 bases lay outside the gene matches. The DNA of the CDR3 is TGTGCCAGCAGCTTAAGTCAGGGGGAACACAATGAGCAGTTCTTC. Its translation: CASSLSQGEHNEQFF.

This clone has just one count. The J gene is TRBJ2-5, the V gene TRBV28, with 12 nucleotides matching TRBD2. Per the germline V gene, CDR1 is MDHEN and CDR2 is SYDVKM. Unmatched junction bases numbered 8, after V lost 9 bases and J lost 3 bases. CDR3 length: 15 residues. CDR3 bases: TGTGCCAGTGGTGGGGCTAGCGGGGGGGAAGAGACCCAGTACTTC. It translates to CASGGASGGEETQYF.

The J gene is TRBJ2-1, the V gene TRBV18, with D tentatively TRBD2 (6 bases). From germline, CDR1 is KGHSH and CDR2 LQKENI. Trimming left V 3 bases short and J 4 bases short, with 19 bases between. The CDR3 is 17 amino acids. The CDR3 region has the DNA TGTGCCAGCTCACCTTTTTCGAGACTAGATCCATACAATGAGCAGTTCTTC. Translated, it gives CASSPFSRLDPYNEQFF. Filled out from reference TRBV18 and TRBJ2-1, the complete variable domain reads NAGVMQNPRHLVRRRGQEARLRCSPMKGHSHVYWYRQLPEEGLKFMVYLQKENIIDESGMPKERFSAEFPKEGPSILRIQQVVRGDSAAYFCASSPFSRLDPYNEQFFGPGTRLTVL.

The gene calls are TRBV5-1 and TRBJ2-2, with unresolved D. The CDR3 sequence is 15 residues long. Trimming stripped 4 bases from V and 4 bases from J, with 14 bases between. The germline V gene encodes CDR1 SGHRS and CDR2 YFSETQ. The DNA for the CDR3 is TGCGCCAGCAGCACTGAAGGAGTAGGCACCGGGGAGCTGTTTTTT. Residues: CASSTEGVGTGELFF. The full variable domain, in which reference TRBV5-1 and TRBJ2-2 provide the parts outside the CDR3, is KAGVTQTPRYLIKTRGQQVTLSCSPISGHRSVSWYQQTPGQGLQFLFEYFSETQRNKGNFPGRFSGRQFSNSRSEMNVSTLELGDSALYLCASSTEGVGTGELFFGEGSRLTVL.

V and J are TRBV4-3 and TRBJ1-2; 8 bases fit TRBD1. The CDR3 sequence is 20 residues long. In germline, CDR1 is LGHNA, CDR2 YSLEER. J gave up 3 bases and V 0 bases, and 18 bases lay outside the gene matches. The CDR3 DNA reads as TGCGCCAGCAGCCAAGATCTAGTTATGGGACAGGCGCGAGATCACTATGGCTACACCTTC. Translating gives CASSQDLVMGQARDHYGYTF.

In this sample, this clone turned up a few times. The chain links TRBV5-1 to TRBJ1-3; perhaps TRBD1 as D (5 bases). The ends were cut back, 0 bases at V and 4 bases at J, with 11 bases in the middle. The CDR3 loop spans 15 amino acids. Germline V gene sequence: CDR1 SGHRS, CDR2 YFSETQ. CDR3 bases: TGCGCCAGCAGCTTGGATGGGGCTCACGGAAACACCATATATTTT. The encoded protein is CASSLDGAHGNTIYF.

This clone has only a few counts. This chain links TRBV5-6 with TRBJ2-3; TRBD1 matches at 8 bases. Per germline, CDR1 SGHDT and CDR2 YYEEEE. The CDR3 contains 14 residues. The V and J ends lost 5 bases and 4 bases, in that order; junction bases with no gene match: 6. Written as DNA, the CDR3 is TGTGCCAGCAGTTGGACAGGGATGTCAGATACGCAGTATTTT. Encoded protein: CASSWTGMSDTQYF. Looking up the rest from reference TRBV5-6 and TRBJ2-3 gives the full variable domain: DAGVTQSPTHLIKTRGQQVTLRCSPKSGHDTVSWYQQALGQGPQFIFQYYEEEERQRGNFPDRFSGHQFPNYSSELNVNALLLGDSALYLCASSWTGMSDTQYFGPGTRLTVL.

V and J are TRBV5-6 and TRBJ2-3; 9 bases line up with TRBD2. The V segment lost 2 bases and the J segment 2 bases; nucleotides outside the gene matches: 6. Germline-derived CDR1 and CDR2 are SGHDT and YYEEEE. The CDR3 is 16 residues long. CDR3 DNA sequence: TGTGCCAGCAGCTTTCCAAGCGGGGGGTACACAGATACGCAGTATTTT. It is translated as CASSFPSGGYTDTQYF.

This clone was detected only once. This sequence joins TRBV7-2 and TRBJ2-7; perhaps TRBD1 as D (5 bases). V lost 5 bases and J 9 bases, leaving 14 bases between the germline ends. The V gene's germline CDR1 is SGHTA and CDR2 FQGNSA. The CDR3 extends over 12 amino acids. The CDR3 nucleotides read TGTGCCAGCAGCCCACCGACAGCTCGGCAGTACTTC. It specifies CASSPPTARQYF.

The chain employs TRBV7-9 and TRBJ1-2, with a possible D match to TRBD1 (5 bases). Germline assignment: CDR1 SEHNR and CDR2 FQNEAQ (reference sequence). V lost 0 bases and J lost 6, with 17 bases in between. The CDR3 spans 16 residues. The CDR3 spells CASSLALNAGNDGYTF. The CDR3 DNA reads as TGTGCCAGCAGCTTAGCTCTCAACGCAGGGAACGATGGCTACACCTTC. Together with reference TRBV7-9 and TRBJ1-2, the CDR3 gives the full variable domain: DTGVSQNPRHKITKRGQNVTFRCDPISEHNRLYWYRQTLGQGPEFLTYFQNEAQLEKSRLLSDRFSAERPKGSFSTLEIQRTEQGDSAMYLCASSLALNAGNDGYTFGSGTRLTVV.

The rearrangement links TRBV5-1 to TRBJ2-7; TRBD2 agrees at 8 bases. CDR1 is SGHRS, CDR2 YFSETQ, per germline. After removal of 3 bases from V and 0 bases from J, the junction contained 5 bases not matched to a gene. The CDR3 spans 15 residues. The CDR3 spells CASSSLAVGSYEQYF. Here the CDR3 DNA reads TGCGCCAGCAGCTCACTAGCGGTGGGCTCCTACGAGCAGTACTTC. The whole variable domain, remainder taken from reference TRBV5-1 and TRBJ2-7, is KAGVTQTPRYLIKTRGQQVTLSCSPISGHRSVSWYQQTPGQGLQFLFEYFSETQRNKGNFPGRFSGRQFSNSRSEMNVSTLELGDSALYLCASSSLAVGSYEQYFGPGTRLTVT.

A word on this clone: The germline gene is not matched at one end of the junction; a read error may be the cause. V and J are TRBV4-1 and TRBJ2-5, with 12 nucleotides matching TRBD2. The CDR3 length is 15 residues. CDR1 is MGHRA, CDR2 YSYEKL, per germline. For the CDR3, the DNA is TGCCCCAGCAGCCAGGTACTAGCGGGGGGAGAGACCCAGTACTTC. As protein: CPSSQVLAGGETQYF.

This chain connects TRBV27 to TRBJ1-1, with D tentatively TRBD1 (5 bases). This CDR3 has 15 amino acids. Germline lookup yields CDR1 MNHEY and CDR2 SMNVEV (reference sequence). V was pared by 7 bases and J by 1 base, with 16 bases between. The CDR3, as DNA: TGTGCCAGCAACGCATTCGACGGACAGAACACTGAAGCTTTCTTT. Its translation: CASNAFDGQNTEAFF.

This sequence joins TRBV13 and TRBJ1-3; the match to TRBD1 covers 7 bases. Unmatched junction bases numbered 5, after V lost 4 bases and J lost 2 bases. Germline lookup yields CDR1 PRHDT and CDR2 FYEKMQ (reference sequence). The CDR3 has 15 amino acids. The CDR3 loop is CASSYSGGTGNTIYF. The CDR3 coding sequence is TGTGCCAGCAGCTATTCAGGGGGAACTGGAAACACCATATATTTT.

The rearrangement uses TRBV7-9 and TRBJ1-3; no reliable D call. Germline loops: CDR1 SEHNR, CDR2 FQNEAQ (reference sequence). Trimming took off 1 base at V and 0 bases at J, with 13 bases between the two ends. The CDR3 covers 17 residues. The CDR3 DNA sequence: TGTGCCAGCAGCTTAGAAGTTGGGTCGGGCTCTGGAAACACCATATATTTT. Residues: CASSLEVGSGSGNTIYF.